This paragraph reports one T cell receptor (beta chain). Per the study methods: For nucleated cells, counts were estimated from reference gene primer amplification. Data came from immunoSEQ multiplex PCR; TCRdb stores just in-frame clones and leaves some out. V, J and clone size reflect that table, while D and trimming were determined from the DNA. Of under 250,000 clones detected, roughly 91% appear once; the ten largest clones hold approximately 0.8%. The sample is drawn from a study of blood T cell repertoires in COVID-19. In the study overall: T cells, B-cell-depleted T cells, or PBMCs provided the cDNA or gDNA that served as material.

Enrollment of patients from Seattle took place during active infection, with longitudinal follow-up. The CDR3 contains 14 residues. Germline CDR1 and CDR2: SGHRS and YFSETQ. V shed 3 bases and J 1 base; nucleotides not matched to a gene: 1. This TCR came from a young man with COVID-19, enrolled during active disease. Specimen: peripheral blood. The chain joins TRBV5-1 to TRBJ1-3; 7 positions match TRBD1. This chain's CDR3 is CASSSDRSGNTIYF. The CDR3 DNA is TGCGCCAGCAGCTCGGACAGGTCTGGAAACACCATATATTTT.